What follows are 5 T cell receptor beta chains derived from one specimen sequenced in a study of T cell responses to AZD1222 COVID-19 vaccine. The table came from immunoSEQ multiplex PCR; TCRdb's copy has only in-frame clones and leaves some out. The table includes around 73,000 clones, 80% to 90% detected once. Sequenced here: peripheral blood, sampled 28 days after the second AZD1222 dose. The receptors stem from an adult who received the AZD1222 COVID-19 vaccine.

V usage is TRBV5-4 and J usage is TRBJ2-5; D is perhaps TRBD2 (5 bases). The V end lost 0 bases, the J end lost 1 base, and 10 bases lay between the germline ends. The CDR3 is 15 residues long. Germline CDR1 SGHNT, CDR2 YYREEE (reference sequence). This chain's CDR3 is CASSLEPTSQETQYF. The CDR3 coding sequence is TGTGCCAGCAGCTTGGAACCTACTAGCCAAGAGACCCAGTACTTC.

The chain recombines TRBV5-1 with TRBJ2-2; D gene ambiguous. The germline V and J ends were trimmed by 5 bases and 3 bases, with 17 bases remaining between them. The CDR3 covers 16 residues. Germline V gives CDR1 SGHRS, CDR2 YFSETQ. Here the CDR3 DNA reads TGCGCCAGCAGAGGCAGGTTGGGTGGTGACACCGGGGAGCTGTTTTTT. Translated: CASRGRLGGDTGELFF. Full variable domain (rest looked up from reference TRBV5-1 and TRBJ2-2): KAGVTQTPRYLIKTRGQQVTLSCSPISGHRSVSWYQQTPGQGLQFLFEYFSETQRNKGNFPGRFSGRQFSNSRSEMNVSTLELGDSALYLCASRGRLGGDTGELFFGEGSRLTVL.

The V gene is TRBV7-9, the J gene TRBJ1-1, with 12 positions matching TRBD1. J lost 3 bases, V lost 1 base, and 6 bases had no gene match. Germline V gives CDR1 SEHNR, CDR2 FQNEAQ (reference sequence). CDR3 length equals 17 residues. In DNA form, the CDR3 reads TGTGCCAGCAGCTTAGGTGGGACAGGGGGCGGTTACACTGAAGCTTTCTTT. The encoded protein is CASSLGGTGGGYTEAFF.

The chain combines TRBV12-3 or TRBV12-4 with TRBJ2-1, with unresolved D. The CDR3 has 13 amino acids. Trimming removed 4 bases at V and 7 bases at J, with 11 bases between. This chain's CDR3 is CASSSGSGNEQFF. CDR3 DNA sequence: TGTGCCAGCAGTTCTGGGTCCGGGAATGAGCAGTTCTTC.

The genes are TRBV7-2 and TRBJ2-7, with D possibly matching TRBD2 (5 bases). The CDR3 consists of 14 residues. Trimming removed 0 bases from V and 3 bases from J, with 9 bases in between. Germline V gives CDR1 SGHTA, CDR2 FQGNSA. CDR3 nucleotide sequence: TGTGCCAGCAGCTTAGCGTCGGGGAGCTACGAGCAGTACTTC. It encodes CASSLASGSYEQYF.